The 22 T cell receptor beta chains listed next were all sequenced from one sample in a study of blood T cell repertoires in COVID-19. Using immunoSEQ multiplex PCR, the repertoire was profiled, and TCRdb retains in-frame clones only, with some absent. The table lists about 87,000 clones, around four fifths of them singletons, with about 2% in the top ten. The sample was peripheral blood. The receptor source for this set is an older woman with acute or convalescent COVID-19.

The rearrangement uses TRBV19 and TRBJ1-4; perhaps TRBD1 as D (6 bases). The CDR3 loop spans 14 amino acids. Germline loops: CDR1 LNHDA, CDR2 SQIVND (reference sequence). V gave up 2 bases and J gave up 6 bases, with 10 bases separating them. Written as DNA, the CDR3 is TGTGCCAGTAGTATACAGGGGAATGATGAAAAACTGTTTTTT. It yields the protein CASSIQGNDEKLFF.

The rearrangement links TRBV7-3 to TRBJ1-1; a weak D match, TRBD1 (6 bases). Germline CDR1 and CDR2: SGHTA and FQGTGA. The CDR3 spans 15 residues. The V and J ends lost 3 bases and 4 bases respectively, with 15 bases between them. This CDR3 is CASSFSADSSTEAFF. In nucleotides, the CDR3 is TGTGCCAGCAGCTTCTCGGCGGACAGTTCCACTGAAGCTTTCTTT.

This chain links TRBV30 with TRBJ1-6; D is perhaps TRBD1 (5 bases). The CDR3 spans 15 residues. CDR1 is GTSNPN and CDR2 is SVGIG in the germline V gene (reference sequence). Trimming took off 0 bases at V and 6 bases at J, with 12 bases between the two ends. The CDR3, as DNA: TGTGCCTGGAGTGTAGGGGTATTGGGTAATTCACCCCTCCACTTT. It translates to CAWSVGVLGNSPLHF. Using reference TRBV30 and TRBJ1-6 for the parts outside the CDR3, the full variable domain is SQTIHQWPATLVQPVGSPLSLECTVEGTSNPNLYWYRQAAGRGLQLLFYSVGIGQISSEVPQNLSASRPQDRQFILSSKKLLLSDSGFYLCAWSVGVLGNSPLHFGNGTRLTVT.

The chain carries TRBV15 and TRBJ2-7; D possibly corresponds to TRBD1 (5 bases). The CDR3 consists of 14 residues. Germline V gene lookup returns CDR1 LNHNV and CDR2 YYDKDF (reference sequence). Trimming pared 1 base from V and 8 bases from J, leaving 15 bases between. CDR3 loop: CATSRADSPGKQYF. CDR3 coding DNA: TGTGCCACCAGCAGAGCCGACAGCCCTGGGAAGCAGTACTTC.

The CDR3 protein is CASSPRRISGNTIYF. The CDR3 DNA sequence: TGTGCCAGCAGTCCCCGGCGGATCTCTGGAAACACCATATATTTT. This sequence joins TRBV28 and TRBJ1-3; D gene unclear. CDR1 is MDHEN and CDR2 is SYDVKM in the germline V gene. V lost 5 bases to trimming and J lost 0 bases, with 11 bases between them. The CDR3 has 15 residues.

The chain joins TRBV6-5 to TRBJ2-5; tentative D call: TRBD2 (6 bases). The CDR3 has 14 residues. In germline, CDR1 is MNHEY, CDR2 SVGAGI. V was clipped by 2 bases and J by 4 bases, with 11 bases between them. The CDR3 DNA is TGTGCCAGCAGTTACGAGGGGCGGGGAGAGACCCAGTACTTC. Its translation is CASSYEGRGETQYF.

In this sample, this clone turned up a few times. The chain combines TRBV7-3 with TRBJ1-1; D gene unclear. CDR3 length equals 13 residues. Trimming pared 5 bases from V and 1 base from J, leaving 8 bases between. Per germline, CDR1 SGHTA and CDR2 FQGTGA. The CDR3 reads CASSRETNTEAFF. CDR3 DNA: TGTGCCAGCAGCCGGGAGACGAACACTGAAGCTTTCTTT.

This rearrangement joins TRBV10-1 to TRBJ1-3; D gene unclear. The CDR3 is made up of 12 amino acids. V was pared by 6 bases and J by 4 bases, with 7 bases between. The germline V gene encodes CDR1 WNHNN and CDR2 SYGVQD (reference sequence). CDR3 loop: CASSSGGNTIYF. The CDR3 nucleotides read TGCGCCAGCAGCTCAGGAGGAAACACCATATATTTT.

The chain combines TRBV29-1 with TRBJ1-2, with TRBD1 as a possible D gene (5 bases). CDR3 size: 15 residues. Trimming cost V 3 bases and J 7 bases, with 21 bases left between them. Per germline, CDR1 SQVTM and CDR2 ANQGSEA. Here the CDR3 reads CSVDLYDSRQSGYTF. The CDR3 region has the DNA TGCAGCGTTGATCTTTACGACAGCCGACAGTCTGGCTACACCTTC. Using reference TRBV29-1 and TRBJ1-2 for the parts outside the CDR3, the full variable domain is SAVISQKPSRDICQRGTSLTIQCQVDSQVTMMFWYRQQPGQSLTLIATANQGSEATYESGFVIDKFPISRPNLTFSTLTVSNMSPEDSSIYLCSVDLYDSRQSGYTFGSGTRLTVV.

In this sample, this clone turned up once. V gene TRBV3-1 (or the pseudogene TRBV3-2) combines with J gene TRBJ1-4; tentative D call: TRBD1 (5 bases). The V end was cut by 2 bases, the J end by 7 bases, with 17 bases between. The CDR3 is 16 residues long. The germline gives CDR1 LGHDT, CDR2 YNNKEL (reference sequence). CDR3 sequence: CASSQWGPSGGEKLFF. CDR3 in DNA: TGTGCCAGCAGCCAATGGGGACCATCGGGGGGTGAAAAACTGTTTTTT.

CDR3 coding DNA: TGTGCCAGCAGCCAAGTTCCCGCGGGGACTGAAGCTTTCTTT. Protein product: CASSQVPAGTEAFF. The chain employs TRBV3-1 (or the pseudogene TRBV3-2) and TRBJ1-1; D remains ambiguous. Per germline, CDR1 LGHDT and CDR2 YNNKEL (reference sequence). The CDR3 consists of 14 residues. Trimming removed 1 base from V and 5 bases from J, with 11 bases in between.

The rearrangement links TRBV12-5 to TRBJ2-6, with D possibly TRBD2 on 6 matching bases. CDR1 is LGHNT, CDR2 FRNRAP, per germline. The CDR3 runs 16 residues. Trimming stripped 2 bases from V and 4 bases from J, with 12 bases between. CDR3 nucleotides: TGTGCTAGTGGTTTGTCTCCGGGGGAAGGGGCCAACGTCCTGACTTTC. Residues: CASGLSPGEGANVLTF.

The rearrangement links TRBV6-5 to TRBJ1-1; 7 bases map to TRBD1. CDR1 and CDR2 from the germline V gene are MNHEY and SVGAGI. V was pared by 11 bases and J by 1 base, with 7 bases of the junction left unmatched. CDR3 length: 13 amino acids. For the CDR3, the DNA is TGTGCCGAAGGGGGCGCGAAGAACACTGAAGCTTTCTTT. Its protein is CAEGGAKNTEAFF.

The chain is built from TRBV18 and TRBJ1-5, with D possibly TRBD1 on 5 matching bases. Per germline, CDR1 KGHSH and CDR2 LQKENI. This CDR3 contains 15 residues. The V end was cut by 3 bases, the J end by 4 bases, with 13 bases between. Here the CDR3 reads CASSPGAGSNQPQHF. CDR3 bases: TGTGCCAGCTCACCCGGGGCGGGGTCGAATCAGCCCCAGCATTTT.

This chain joins TRBV7-2 and TRBJ1-2, with D perhaps matching TRBD1 (6 bases). CDR1 and CDR2 from the germline V gene are SGHTA and FQGNSA. This CDR3 is 12 amino acids long. V lost 4 bases and J 8 bases, leaving 11 bases between the germline ends. CDR3 DNA sequence: TGTGCCAGCAGCTCGGGGGGGCAAGGCTACACCTTC. Translation gives CASSSGGQGYTF.

The rearrangement joins TRBV29-1 to TRBJ2-7; 7 bases map to TRBD1. The CDR3 contains 12 residues. V shed 7 bases, J shed 5 bases, and the junction held 8 bases outside the gene matches. CDR1 SQVTM and CDR2 ANQGSEA come from the germline V gene. The CDR3 region has the DNA TGCAGCGCTTTAGGGGACAGCGACGAGCAGTACTTC. Amino acids: CSALGDSDEQYF.

The chain is built from TRBV28 and TRBJ1-5; TRBD1 aligns across 9 bases. V dropped 1 base and J dropped 2; count of bases not matched to a gene: 9. CDR3 length: 18 amino acids. Germline CDR1 MDHEN, CDR2 SYDVKM. This CDR3 is CASSLSPGQGMGNQPQHF. Here the CDR3 DNA reads TGTGCCAGCAGTTTATCCCCCGGACAGGGGATGGGCAATCAGCCCCAGCATTTT.

V and J are TRBV6-5 and TRBJ2-7; 8 positions match TRBD2. The V gene end was trimmed by 8 bases and the J gene end by 2 bases; junction bases not matched to a gene: 5. CDR3 size: 13 residues. The germline V gene has CDR1 MNHEY and CDR2 SVGAGI. The CDR3 protein is CASAPGGTYEQYF. DNA for the CDR3: TGTGCCAGCGCCCCGGGGGGGACCTACGAGCAGTACTTC.

CDR3 nucleotide sequence: TGTGCCAGCAGACAACAGAGGACTAATGGCTACACCTTC. This translates into CASRQQRTNGYTF. The chain links TRBV2 to TRBJ1-2; D is unclear. V was trimmed by 6 bases and J by 6 bases, leaving 14 bases between them. The CDR3 spans 13 residues. Germline lookup yields CDR1 SNHLY and CDR2 FYNNEI.

This clone came up a few times. The DNA for the CDR3 is TGTGCCAGCAGTTTAACAGGGGCAAGCTACGAGCAGTACTTC. Encoded protein: CASSLTGASYEQYF. V gene TRBV28 combines with J gene TRBJ2-7, with 7 bases fitting TRBD1. CDR3 length: 14 amino acids. Germline CDR1 MDHEN, CDR2 SYDVKM. V gave up 2 bases and J gave up 3 bases; unmatched junction bases: 4.

This chain uses TRBV7-8 with TRBJ2-7, with 7 bases aligning to TRBD1. Losses at the gene ends were 5 bases for V and 6 bases for J; bases not matched to a gene: 7. The CDR3 is made up of 13 amino acids. CDR1 and CDR2 from the germline V gene are SGHVS and FQNEAQ. This chain's CDR3 is CASSINRGTEQYF. The CDR3 DNA reads as TGTGCCAGCAGCATAAACAGGGGAACCGAGCAGTACTTC.

This sequence joins TRBV7-2 and TRBJ2-7, with D perhaps TRBD2 (7 bases). CDR1 is SGHTA and CDR2 is FQGNSA in the germline V gene. V shed 8 bases and J shed 5 bases, with 28 bases lying between them. CDR3 length: 17 amino acids. The CDR3 DNA follows: TGTGCCAGCGCTCTTAAGGGGGGGAGCCGCGGATTGGACGAGCAGTACTTC. This sequence encodes CASALKGGSRGLDEQYF.